What follows describes a single T cell receptor (beta chain). The antigen is undetermined. Germline V gives CDR1 KGHSH, CDR2 LQKENI. V lost 3 bases and J lost 3; bases outside the gene matches: 8. The CDR3 totals 17 residues. This entry belongs to a study of Ad26.COV2.S vaccination and SARS-CoV-2 variants. About the study: Ad26.COV2.S given intramuscularly, once or twice 56 days apart. The study, taken as a whole, reports: CD8+ and CD4+ T cells specific for spike reportedly responded with substantial breadth after vaccination.

The treatment was: roughly 19 received Ad26.COV2.S at low or high dose, single or two shots; about 5 received placebo; per-sample allocation not given. Sampling was done on day 63 after the first vaccine or placebo injection. The assay was immunoSEQ multiplex PCR, and TCRdb's table has in-frame clones only and misses some. Counted here are some 400,000 clones, about nine tenths occurring once; the ten biggest clones make up 1.9%. The material was peripheral blood, obtained in a trial of Ad26.COV2.S vaccine versus placebo. The sequence came from a person aged 18-65 years who received the Ad26.COV2.S COVID-19 vaccine or a placebo. This sequence joins TRBV18 and TRBJ2-4; 10 nucleotides match TRBD1. CDR3 bases: TGTGCCAGCTCACCTCTGGGACAGGGGTTAGGCAAAAACATTCAGTACTTC. Translating gives CASSPLGQGLGKNIQYF.